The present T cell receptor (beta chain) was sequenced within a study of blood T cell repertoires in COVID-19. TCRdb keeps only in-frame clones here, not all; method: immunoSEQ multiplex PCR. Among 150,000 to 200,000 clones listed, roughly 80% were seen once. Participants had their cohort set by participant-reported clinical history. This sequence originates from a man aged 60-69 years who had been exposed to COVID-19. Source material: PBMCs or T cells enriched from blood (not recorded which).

This chain's CDR3 is CASSPGTPNYNEQFF. Here the CDR3 DNA reads TGTGCCAGCAGTCCCGGGACACCTAACTACAATGAGCAGTTCTTC. The chain employs TRBV2 and TRBJ2-1; possible D gene TRBD1, 6 bases. The V end was cut by 5 bases, the J end by 3 bases, with 14 bases between. Looked up from germline, CDR1 is SNHLY and CDR2 is FYNNEI. This CDR3 comprises 15 residues.